The 23 T cell receptor beta chains below were found in one sample sequenced in a study of T cell repertoires in cytomegalovirus infection. MiXCR, applied by TCRdb to the reads, yields one record per CDR3 protein. The sample records just under 550,000 distinct CDR3 sequences, approximately 25% being singletons. The sample consisted of PBMCs. All receptors derive from a human donor in good health (CMV status not recorded). Some clones in this sample may be carry-over from other donors' samples.

This chain uses TRBV5-1 with TRBJ2-1; a weak D match, TRBD2 (6 bases). V gave up 6 bases and J gave up 4 bases, with 17 bases separating them. This CDR3 is built from 15 residues. Germline V CDR1 and CDR2: SGHRS, YFSETQ. This CDR3 reads CASTELEGLYNEQFF. The CDR3 DNA is TGCGCCAGCACCGAACTGGAGGGGCTATACAATGAGCAGTTCTTC.

The chain is built from TRBV11-2 and TRBJ1-2, with no clear D. V lost 4 bases and J 7 bases, leaving 16 bases between the germline ends. The CDR3 covers 14 residues. Germline CDR1 and CDR2: SGHAT and FQNNGV. The CDR3 DNA follows: TGTGCCAGCAGCTCATATCGCTCTGCCGCTGGCTACACCTTC. Translating it yields CASSSYRSAAGYTF.

CDR3 coding DNA: TGCAGTGCTAGAGGTGACCCGGGCGATGAAAAACTGTTTTTT. Encoded protein: CSARGDPGDEKLFF. This chain joins TRBV20-1 and TRBJ1-4; D call uncertain. This CDR3 comprises 14 residues. Trimming removed 1 base from V and 6 bases from J, with 12 bases in between. Germline V CDR1 and CDR2: DFQATT, SNEGSKA (reference sequence).

This sequence joins TRBV19 and TRBJ1-4; tentatively, D is TRBD1 (6 bases). Germline CDR1 is LNHDA and CDR2 is SQIVND (reference sequence). There are 14 residues in the CDR3. The V and J ends lost 8 bases and 5 bases respectively, with 15 bases between them. The CDR3 sequence: CASRSGQRNEKLFF. The CDR3 nucleotides read TGTGCCAGTCGATCCGGACAGCGAAATGAAAAACTGTTTTTT.

This clonotype has just a few counts. The chain employs TRBV7-9 and TRBJ1-2, with TRBD1 matching 7 bases. This CDR3 spans 13 amino acids. The J segment lost 12 bases and the V segment lost 4 bases, leaving 11 bases of the junction unmatched. In germline, CDR1 is SEHNR, CDR2 FQNEAQ (reference sequence). CDR3 residues: CASSSFGTVEHTF. DNA for the CDR3: TGTGCCAGCAGCTCCTTTGGGACAGTGGAACACACCTTC.

V is TRBV12-3 or TRBV12-4 and J is TRBJ1-5; D is unresolved. Between the trimmed V and J ends, which lost 5 bases and 0 bases, there was a span of 11 bases. CDR3 length equals 15 residues. The CDR3 is CASSVGSASNQPQHF. As DNA, the CDR3 is TGTGCCAGCAGTGTGGGGTCTGCTAGCAATCAGCCCCAGCATTTT.

The chain is built from TRBV6-1 and TRBJ1-3; 8 bases line up with TRBD1. The V gene's germline CDR1 is MNHNS and CDR2 SASEGT. With 5 bases clipped from V and 2 bases from J, the junction kept 8 bases outside the gene matches. This CDR3 contains 16 residues. The CDR3 DNA reads TGTGCCAGCAGTTTGTTCCAGGGGGCTACTGGAAACACCATATATTTT. Residues: CASSLFQGATGNTIYF.

This clonotype was seen only a few times. The V call is TRBV28, the J call TRBJ2-7, with D maybe TRBD2 (7 bases). Per germline, CDR1 MDHEN and CDR2 SYDVKM. The CDR3 sequence is 15 residues long. Deletions cut 5 bases from V and 4 bases from J, with 18 bases between. The CDR3 loop reads CASSLPLGGAYEQYF. CDR3 DNA: TGTGCCAGCAGTCTCCCTCTTGGGGGGGCGTACGAGCAGTACTTC.

This clonotype was recorded many times. The chain uses TRBV7-8 and TRBJ2-2, with D unclear. Germline lookup yields CDR1 SGHVS and CDR2 FQNEAQ. CDR3 size: 13 residues. V was shortened by 3 bases and J by 2 bases, with 4 bases between the two germline ends. DNA of the CDR3: TGTGCCAGCAGCTTTTCCAACACCGGGGAGCTGTTTTTT. It is translated as CASSFSNTGELFF.

V usage is TRBV20-1 and J usage is TRBJ2-7; possibly TRBD1 or TRBD2 for D (5 bases each). The CDR3 is made up of 12 amino acids. Germline V CDR1 and CDR2: DFQATT, SNEGSKA (reference sequence). Trimming stripped 0 bases from V and 2 bases from J, with 5 bases between. CDR3: CSAREGAYEQYF. Here the CDR3 DNA reads TGCAGTGCTAGAGAGGGGGCCTACGAGCAGTACTTC.

The rearrangement joins TRBV7-4 to TRBJ1-6; no definite D call. V was cut by 6 bases and J by 5 bases, with 11 bases left in between. This CDR3 comprises 14 residues. The germline CDR1 and CDR2 sequences are SGHVT and SQSDAQ. CDR3 sequence (DNA): TGTGCCAGCAGTTCAGGACTGAATAATTCACCCCTCCACTTT. Amino acid sequence: CASSSGLNNSPLHF.

V and J are TRBV4-3 and TRBJ1-1; TRBD1 is a possible D gene (5 bases). The CDR3 is 17 amino acids. Germline values: CDR1 LGHNA, CDR2 YSLEER. V shed 0 bases and J shed 2 bases, with 16 bases lying between them. CDR3 protein: CASSQDSWGSGNTEAFF. The CDR3 nucleotides read TGCGCCAGCAGCCAAGATTCTTGGGGGTCTGGAAACACTGAAGCTTTCTTT.

Only a few counts were recorded for this clonotype. V and J are TRBV12-3 or TRBV12-4 and TRBJ1-2; D not certain. The CDR3 is made up of 15 amino acids. V lost 2 bases and J lost 9, with 19 bases in between. The CDR3 nucleotides read TGTGCCAGCAGTTTAAACAGCGGGCCCGGTCGGAGCTACACCTTC. This sequence encodes CASSLNSGPGRSYTF.

This clonotype was recorded many times. The chain couples TRBV7-8 to TRBJ2-2; D possibly matches TRBD1 or TRBD2 (6 bases each). There are 14 residues in the CDR3. Germline-derived CDR1 and CDR2 are SGHVS and FQNEAQ. Trimming removed 2 bases at V and 5 bases at J, with 9 bases between. The CDR3 loop is CASSLLGGTGELFF. DNA of the CDR3: TGTGCCAGCAGCTTATTAGGGGGGACCGGGGAGCTGTTTTTT.

This clonotype occurred once. This CDR3 is CASSLETSGGNEQFF. In nucleotides, the CDR3 is TGTGCCAGCAGTTTAGAGACTAGCGGGGGGAATGAGCAGTTCTTC. This rearrangement joins TRBV12-3 or TRBV12-4 to TRBJ2-1, with TRBD2 matching over 13 bases. This CDR3 comprises 15 residues. V lost 1 base to trimming and J lost 7 bases; unmatched junction nucleotides: 1.

The J gene is TRBJ1-5, the V gene TRBV2, with 10 bases that match TRBD1. Per the germline V gene, CDR1 is SNHLY and CDR2 is FYNNEI. The CDR3 consists of 14 residues. The J segment lost 8 bases and the V segment lost 5 bases, leaving 6 bases of the junction unmatched. The CDR3: CASSHDRGLEPQHF. The CDR3 DNA is TGTGCCAGCAGTCACGACAGGGGGCTTGAGCCCCAGCATTTT.

This clonotype was counted only a few times. The chain has TRBV20-1 and TRBJ1-5, with D possibly being TRBD1 (5 bases). The CDR3 spans 14 residues. Looked up from germline, CDR1 is DFQATT and CDR2 is SNEGSKA (reference sequence). Deletions cut 3 bases from V and 4 bases from J, with 13 bases between. The CDR3 loop is CSAREGNTNQPQHF. CDR3 DNA sequence: TGCAGTGCTAGGGAGGGGAACACGAATCAGCCCCAGCATTTT.

This sequence joins TRBV12-3 or TRBV12-4 and TRBJ2-3; 14 nucleotides align to TRBD2. There are 22 residues in the CDR3. The ends lost 7 bases at V and 10 bases at J; junction bases unmatched: 31. This CDR3 is CASNSGSQTFGLAGGMGSPQYF. DNA of the CDR3: TGTGCCAGCAACTCCGGTTCCCAGACCTTCGGACTAGCGGGAGGCATGGGGTCTCCGCAGTATTTT.

This clonotype was counted only a few times. The CDR3 region has the DNA TGCGCCAGCAGCTTCACAGGGGGGGGTTCGGTCACAGATACGCAGTATTTT. Amino acid sequence: CASSFTGGGSVTDTQYF. This chain links TRBV5-1 with TRBJ2-3; maybe TRBD1 (8 bases). The germline CDR1 and CDR2 sequences are SGHRS and YFSETQ. Trimming shortened V by 2 bases and J by 2 bases, and 18 bases separated the two germline ends. This CDR3 spans 17 amino acids.

This clonotype has a count of ten or more. The gene calls are TRBV12-3 or TRBV12-4 and TRBJ1-6; D might be TRBD1 (5 bases). This CDR3 is 13 amino acids long. Between the trimmed V and J ends, which lost 7 bases and 5 bases, there was a span of 9 bases. The CDR3 reads CASTGHNNSPLHF. The CDR3 DNA is TGTGCCAGCACAGGGCATAATAATTCACCCCTCCACTTT.

In this sample, this clonotype turned up many times. The chain employs TRBV7-2 and TRBJ2-6; possibly TRBD1 for D (6 bases). The V and J ends lost 4 bases and 1 base respectively, with 8 bases between them. Germline V gene sequence: CDR1 SGHTA, CDR2 FQGNSA. The CDR3 has 15 residues. The CDR3 loop is CASSYQGSGANVLTF. The CDR3 nucleotides read TGTGCCAGCAGCTACCAGGGGTCTGGGGCCAACGTCCTGACTTTC. The whole variable domain, remainder taken from reference TRBV7-2 and TRBJ2-6, is GAGVSQSPSNKVTEKGKDVELRCDPISGHTALYWYRQSLGQGLEFLIYFQGNSAPDKSGLPSDRFSAERTGGSVSTLTIQRTQQEDSAVYLCASSYQGSGANVLTFGAGSRLTVL.

The gene calls are TRBV5-5 and TRBJ1-1, with 7 bases matching TRBD1. The CDR3 loop spans 15 amino acids. With V trimmed by 4 bases and J by 0 bases, 6 bases remained unmatched. Germline V gene data show CDR1 as SGHKS and CDR2 as YYEKEE (reference sequence). The CDR3 is CASSKTGTVNTEAFF. In DNA form, the CDR3 reads TGTGCCAGCAGCAAGACCGGGACAGTGAACACTGAAGCTTTCTTT.

The table lists this clonotype with a count of one. The V call is TRBV6-2 or TRBV6-3, the J call TRBJ2-7; D remains unclear. Between the trimmed V and J ends, which lost 0 bases and 4 bases, there was a span of 7 bases. The CDR3 totals 13 residues. Germline CDR1 MNHEY, CDR2 SVGEGT. CDR3 coding DNA: TGTGCCAGCAGTTACTCCCGACTGTACGAGCAGTACTTC. Amino acids: CASSYSRLYEQYF.